This T cell receptor (beta chain) was obtained from a study of blood T cell repertoires in COVID-19. Overall study context: In each case, the material was cDNA or gDNA derived from T cells, B-cell-depleted T cells, or PBMCs.

This CDR3 is built from 13 residues. The germline V gene encodes CDR1 MGHDK and CDR2 SYGVNS. The V gene lost 3 bases and the J gene lost 7 bases, with 12 bases spanning the gap. Per the authors' pipeline: The authors estimated nucleated cell counts from reference gene primer amplification. Only in-frame clones appear in the TCRdb table, and some are missing; sequencing was by immunoSEQ multiplex PCR. Clone size and V and J calls were adopted from that table, with D and trimming inferred from the DNA. The data hold fewer than 700,000 clones, with around 90% observed a single time. It was during active infection that Seattle patients were enrolled and then longitudinally followed.

The receptor was derived from a woman between 45 and 60 years old with COVID-19, enrolled during active disease. The chain has TRBV25-1 and TRBJ1-2; D not resolved. Specimen: peripheral blood. This CDR3 reads CASSDRVIGGYTF. Here the CDR3 DNA reads TGTGCCAGCAGTGATAGAGTCATCGGTGGCTACACCTTC.